The clone carrying this TCR beta chain was seen only a few times. TCRdb recomputed calls from the RACE reads with MiXCR, one row per CDR3 protein. This table holds about 96,000 distinct CDR3 sequences, approximately 8.6% found once. CDR1 and CDR2 (germline): DFQATT, SNEGSKA (reference sequence). The CDR3 consists of 14 residues. The V gene lost 5 bases and the J gene lost 3 bases, with 17 bases spanning the gap. The time point: patch test 2, 6 weeks after DPC sensitization. Described treatment: therapeutic diphenylcyclopropenone sensitization with weekly scalp DPC. The data were obtained in a study of human T cells and chemical hapten exposure.

The material was whole blood, obtained in connection with sensitization to the hapten diphenylcyclopropenone (DPC). The rearrangement uses TRBV20-1 and TRBJ2-7; D possibly corresponds to TRBD1 (6 bases). This receptor was identified in a woman aged 40 to 50 with alopecia areata. Some clones in this sample may be carry-over from other donors' samples. CDR3 DNA: TGCAGTGCTCCTAAGTGGGACACGGGCTACGAGCAGTACTTC. It specifies CSAPKWDTGYEQYF.